A single sample is the source of the 19 T cell receptor beta chains below, sequenced in a study of regulatory T cells in long-lasting Graves disease. iRepertoire HTBI primers and Arm-PCR of CDR3 regions built TCR beta libraries. TCRdb processed the multiplex PCR reads anew with MiXCR; each CDR3 protein has one entry. The sample shows around 480,000 distinct CDR3 sequences, roughly 15% of them seen only once. The time point here: newly diagnosed GD, antithyroid drugs for less than 3 months. PBMC-derived RNA was used for the TCR library. These data also featured in a second study, about T cells in Graves' hyperthyroidism and ophthalmopathy.

The sequences come from peripheral blood mononuclear cells (PBMCs), collected at new diagnosis, from a patient treated with antithyroid drugs. These receptors came from a middle-aged man with Graves disease.

As concerns this clonotype: The junction shows a germline mismatch at one end, possibly a read error. The rearrangement uses TRBV28 and TRBJ1-5; TRBD1 matches at 8 bases. The germline V gene encodes CDR1 MDHEN and CDR2 SYDVKM. This CDR3 has 14 amino acids. Written as DNA, the CDR3 is TGTGCCGGCAGTCCCAGGACAGGGCAACAGCCCCAGCATTTT. It yields the protein CAGSPRTGQQPQHF.

This sequence joins TRBV11-2 and TRBJ2-1; the match to TRBD1 covers 12 bases. Losses at the gene ends were 1 base for V and 8 bases for J; bases not matched to a gene: 6. Germline V CDR1 and CDR2: SGHAT, FQNNGV. CDR3 length equals 16 residues. The CDR3 sequence: CASSLVGQGARDEQFF. The CDR3 coding sequence is TGTGCCAGCAGCTTAGTGGGACAGGGGGCTCGTGATGAGCAGTTCTTC.

This clonotype was observed many times. The gene calls are TRBV30 and TRBJ2-5; D is undetermined. V shed 1 base and J shed 5 bases, with 14 bases lying between them. This CDR3 has 14 amino acids. Germline values: CDR1 GTSNPN, CDR2 SVGIG (reference sequence). CDR3 coding DNA: TGTGCCTGGAGTGGGTTAATCAAGTGGGAGACCCAGTACTTC. Its protein product is CAWSGLIKWETQYF.

This clonotype was found a few times. V gene TRBV3-1 combines with J gene TRBJ2-7; 13 bases agree with TRBD2. Germline CDR1 is LGHDT and CDR2 is YNNKEL (reference sequence). V gave up 4 bases and J gave up 7 bases; unmatched junction bases: 13. The CDR3 is made up of 17 amino acids. The CDR3 DNA is TGTGCCAGCAGCCCCGGACTAGCGGGAGAGAAGGGATGGGAGCAGTACTTC. It codes for CASSPGLAGEKGWEQYF.

The rearrangement links TRBV29-1 to TRBJ2-1; D might be TRBD1 (5 bases). Per germline, CDR1 SQVTM and CDR2 ANQGSEA. CDR3 size: 13 residues. Trimming took off 7 bases at V and 0 bases at J, with 10 bases between the two ends. This CDR3 reads CSGQGRSYNEQFF. DNA for the CDR3: TGCAGCGGGCAGGGTCGCTCCTACAATGAGCAGTTCTTC.

In this sample, this clonotype turned up many times. J is TRBJ1-1 and V is TRBV28; no definite D call. Germline CDR1 is MDHEN and CDR2 is SYDVKM. V lost 9 bases to trimming and J lost 7 bases, with 12 bases between them. This CDR3 spans 11 amino acids. For the CDR3, the DNA is TGTGCCAGTTCTTTGGACCTTGAAGCTTTCTTT. It is translated as CASSLDLEAFF. Complete variable domain (other parts from reference TRBV28 and TRBJ1-1): DVKVTQSSRYLVKRTGEKVFLECVQDMDHENMFWYRQDPGLGLRLIYFSYDVKMKEKGDIPEGYSVSREKKERFSLILESASTNQTSMYLCASSLDLEAFFGQGTRLTVV.

This clonotype turned up a few times. J is TRBJ2-2 and V is TRBV2; D possibly corresponds to TRBD1 (5 bases). CDR3 length: 16 residues. V was shortened by 0 bases and J by 4 bases, with 12 bases between the two germline ends. Germline values: CDR1 SNHLY, CDR2 FYNNEI. Written as DNA, the CDR3 is TGTGCCAGCAGTGAAGCTTGGGGCCACCTCACCGGGGAGCTGTTTTTT. Amino acids: CASSEAWGHLTGELFF.

This clonotype was picked up many times. The chain carries TRBV2 and TRBJ2-3; tentatively, D is TRBD1 or TRBD2 (6 bases each). The CDR3 sequence is 15 residues long. With 7 bases removed from V and 1 base from J, the gap between germline ends came to 15 bases. CDR1 and CDR2 from the germline V gene are SNHLY and FYNNEI. The CDR3 coding sequence is TGTGCCAGCACCGCCCTCGGGGGCCGCACAGATACGCAGTATTTT. As protein: CASTALGGRTDTQYF.

This clonotype was observed many times. The chain links TRBV5-1 to TRBJ2-1; 9 bases map to TRBD2. The CDR3 covers 17 residues. Germline loops: CDR1 SGHRS, CDR2 YFSETQ. V lost 0 bases to trimming and J lost 0 bases; unmatched junction nucleotides: 4. The CDR3 DNA sequence: TGCGCCAGCAGCTTGGGACTAGCGGCCGGCTCCTACAATGAGCAGTTCTTC. Residues: CASSLGLAAGSYNEQFF. Supplemented by reference TRBV5-1 and TRBJ2-1, the full variable domain reads KAGVTQTPRYLIKTRGQQVTLSCSPISGHRSVSWYQQTPGQGLQFLFEYFSETQRNKGNFPGRFSGRQFSNSRSEMNVSTLELGDSALYLCASSLGLAAGSYNEQFFGPGTRLTVL.

This clonotype was seen more than once but under ten times. The chain joins TRBV28 to TRBJ2-6; 7 nucleotides match TRBD2. V was clipped by 5 bases and J by 4 bases; unmatched bases: 8. Germline values: CDR1 MDHEN, CDR2 SYDVKM. This CDR3 is 16 amino acids long. Written as DNA, the CDR3 is TGTGCCAGCAGTGGGGAGGGGTCGTGGGGGGCCAACGTCCTGACTTTC. Protein product: CASSGEGSWGANVLTF.

The chain is built from TRBV9 and TRBJ2-1; 8 bases are shared with TRBD2. The CDR3 covers 15 residues. The J segment lost 4 bases and the V segment lost 0 bases, leaving 3 bases of the junction unmatched. Germline lookup yields CDR1 SGDLS and CDR2 YYNGEE. CDR3 protein: CASSVVAGRYNEQFF. The CDR3 coding sequence is TGTGCCAGCAGCGTAGTAGCGGGAAGATACAATGAGCAGTTCTTC. Drawing the rest from reference TRBV9 and TRBJ2-1, the complete variable domain is DSGVTQTPKHLITATGQRVTLRCSPRSGDLSVYWYQQSLDQGLQFLIQYYNGEERAKGNILERFSAQQFPDLHSELNLSSLELGDSALYFCASSVVAGRYNEQFFGPGTRLTVL.

The chain combines TRBV12-5 with TRBJ2-5; TRBD1 agrees at 9 bases. From germline, CDR1 is LGHNT and CDR2 FRNRAP. The trim removed 6 bases at V and 0 bases at J, leaving 8 bases unmatched. This CDR3 contains 16 residues. CDR3 nucleotides: TGTGCTAGTGGGCCCGGGACAGGGATGTACCAAGAGACCCAGTACTTC. It encodes CASGPGTGMYQETQYF.

Comment on this clonotype: A read error may be the cause here, since a much bigger clone is one base away. The rearrangement joins TRBV28 to TRBJ2-3, with 7 bases that match TRBD2. The end of the DNA fits TRBJ2-7 better, so the J call may be wrong. The CDR3 contains 14 residues. Germline lookup yields CDR1 MDHEN and CDR2 SYDVKM. In DNA, the CDR3 is TGTGCCAGCAGTTTATTGGCCCGGGGGGATGAGCAGTACTTC. This sequence encodes CASSLLARGDEQYF.

This clonotype appeared many times. This chain uses TRBV6-5 with TRBJ2-3; 14 positions agree with TRBD2. Germline lookup yields CDR1 MNHEY and CDR2 SVGAGI. This CDR3 has 20 amino acids. Trimming removed 3 bases from V and 1 base from J; junction bases left unmatched: 12. The DNA of the CDR3 is TGTGCCAGCAGTTATACCGGACTAGCGGGAGGTCAGACGGGCACAGATACGCAGTATTTT. It specifies CASSYTGLAGGQTGTDTQYF.

This clonotype was detected only a few times. V usage is TRBV19 and J usage is TRBJ2-1; tentative D call: TRBD2 (5 bases). CDR1 and CDR2 from the germline V gene are LNHDA and SQIVND (reference sequence). The CDR3 consists of 14 residues. The ends were cut back, 6 bases at V and 0 bases at J, with 9 bases in the middle. This CDR3 is CASRGLNSYNEQFF. The DNA of the CDR3 is TGTGCCAGTAGAGGACTGAACTCCTACAATGAGCAGTTCTTC.

This clonotype was seen many times. This rearrangement joins TRBV10-2 to TRBJ2-1; 9 positions match TRBD2. The trim removed 4 bases at V and 8 bases at J, leaving 12 bases unmatched. The CDR3 runs to 16 residues. Germline V gene sequence: CDR1 WSHSY, CDR2 SAAADI. CDR3 sequence (DNA): TGCGCCAGCAGTGGGGTAGCGGGAGCGATTTCAGATGAGCAGTTCTTC. It is translated as CASSGVAGAISDEQFF.

Ten or more counts support this clonotype. The rearrangement links TRBV7-3 to TRBJ2-1, with D maybe TRBD2 (5 bases). Trimming left V 5 bases short and J 6 bases short, with 17 bases between. The germline gives CDR1 SGHTA, CDR2 FQGTGA. This CDR3 spans 15 amino acids. CDR3 coding DNA: TGTGCCAGCAGCCCTACGGACTCCTTTGGCAATGAGCAGTTCTTC. It yields the protein CASSPTDSFGNEQFF. The entire variable domain, with the rest obtained from reference TRBV7-3 and TRBJ2-1, is as follows: GAGVSQTPSNKVTEKGKYVELRCDPISGHTALYWYRQSLGQGPEFLIYFQGTGAADDSGLPNDRFFAVRPEGSVSTLKIQRTERGDSAVYLCASSPTDSFGNEQFFGPGTRLTVL.

This clonotype was seen at least ten times. This rearrangement joins TRBV2 to TRBJ2-3; TRBD1 matches 10 bases. This CDR3 has 13 amino acids. The V segment lost 11 bases and the J segment 3 bases; nucleotides outside the gene matches: 5. Germline V CDR1 and CDR2: SNHLY, FYNNEI. CDR3 in amino acids: CACPGQGTDTQYF. CDR3 sequence (DNA): TGTGCCTGTCCGGGACAGGGGACAGATACGCAGTATTTT. Using reference TRBV2 and TRBJ2-3 for the parts outside the CDR3, the full variable domain is EPEVTQTPSHQVTQMGQEVILRCVPISNHLYFYWYRQILGQKVEFLVSFYNNEISEKSEIFDDQFSVERPDGSNFTLKIRSTKLEDSAMYFCACPGQGTDTQYFGPGTRLTVL.

This clonotype was counted a few times. The chain recombines TRBV20-1 with TRBJ2-2, with 13 nucleotides matching TRBD2. Trimming at V came to 6 bases and at J to 5 bases, leaving 6 bases not matched to a gene. This CDR3 has 15 residues. Germline CDR1 and CDR2: DFQATT and SNEGSKA (reference sequence). This CDR3 reads CSARTSGRATGELFF. The CDR3, as DNA: TGCAGTGCCAGGACTAGCGGGAGAGCTACCGGGGAGCTGTTTTTT.